Listed here are 18 T cell receptor beta chains from one sample, sequenced in a study of blood T cell repertoires in COVID-19. TCRdb keeps only in-frame clones here, not all; method: immunoSEQ multiplex PCR. The sample yields some 98,000 clones, around 82% seen once. The sequencing sample was made of peripheral blood. The receptors here all came from a man between 65 and 85 years old with active or convalescent COVID-19.

J is TRBJ1-1 and V is TRBV28; no clear D gene. With 2 bases removed from V and 5 bases from J, the gap between germline ends came to 9 bases. The CDR3 is 13 amino acids. From germline, CDR1 is MDHEN and CDR2 SYDVKM. The chain's CDR3 is CASSLAEKTEAFF. Here the CDR3 DNA reads TGTGCCAGCAGTTTAGCAGAAAAAACTGAAGCTTTCTTT.

The chain joins TRBV27 to TRBJ1-4; 9 positions agree with TRBD1. Germline V gives CDR1 MNHEY, CDR2 SMNVEV (reference sequence). The junction had 7 bases not matched to a gene; V was cut back by 3 bases and J by 8 bases. The CDR3 spans 15 residues. The CDR3 DNA reads TGTGCCAGCAGTTTCACAGGGGGCAGTGGGGAAAAACTGTTTTTT. It is translated as CASSFTGGSGEKLFF.

The chain combines TRBV5-1 with TRBJ1-4; 8 bases are a match to TRBD1. The CDR3 consists of 15 residues. The ends lost 0 bases at V and 7 bases at J; junction bases unmatched: 5. The germline CDR1 and CDR2 sequences are SGHRS and YFSETQ. CDR3 bases: TGCGCCAGCAGCTTGGGGACAGGGTTTTTTGAAAAACTGTTTTTT. It specifies CASSLGTGFFEKLFF. The full variable domain, rest sourced from reference TRBV5-1 and TRBJ1-4, is KAGVTQTPRYLIKTRGQQVTLSCSPISGHRSVSWYQQTPGQGLQFLFEYFSETQRNKGNFPGRFSGRQFSNSRSEMNVSTLELGDSALYLCASSLGTGFFEKLFFGSGTQLSVL.

The chain couples TRBV7-9 to TRBJ2-1, with a tentative D call TRBD2 (6 bases). The CDR3 has 15 amino acids. Germline lookup yields CDR1 SEHNR and CDR2 FQNEAQ (reference sequence). V lost 8 bases and J lost 6, with 20 bases in between. In DNA, the CDR3 is TGTGCCAGCGCGGAGGGAACCACAGCGACCAATGAGCAGTTCTTC. Encoded protein: CASAEGTTATNEQFF.

The chain is built from TRBV2 and TRBJ2-3; tentatively, D is TRBD2 (7 bases). The germline gives CDR1 SNHLY, CDR2 FYNNEI. CDR3 length equals 17 residues. Deletions cut 0 bases from V and 4 bases from J, with 17 bases between. CDR3 protein: CASSEAGGGGVADTQYF. CDR3 nucleotide sequence: TGTGCCAGCAGTGAAGCTGGGGGAGGGGGAGTAGCAGATACGCAGTATTTT.

Turning to this clone: The same CDR3 can be traced to other DNA sequences in this sample. This chain joins TRBV29-1 and TRBJ1-2; D remains ambiguous. Per the germline V gene, CDR1 is SQVTM and CDR2 is ANQGSEA. V shed 3 bases and J shed 4 bases, with 3 bases lying between them. This CDR3 spans 10 amino acids. CDR3 sequence (DNA): TGCAGCGTTGACTCCTATGGCTACACCTTC. Translation gives CSVDSYGYTF.

The chain combines TRBV6-5 with TRBJ2-3, with a weak D call TRBD2 (5 bases). The CDR3 runs to 13 residues. The V end was cut by 7 bases, the J end by 8 bases, with 16 bases between. Germline CDR1 MNHEY, CDR2 SVGAGI. CDR3: CASKVAGEGTQYF. The CDR3 DNA reads TGTGCCAGCAAGGTCGCCGGAGAGGGTACGCAGTATTTT.

V is TRBV4-1 and J is TRBJ1-1; no firm D call. From germline, CDR1 is MGHRA and CDR2 YSYEKL. Trimming removed 0 bases at V and 10 bases at J, with 9 bases between. The CDR3 runs to 12 residues. The CDR3 here is CASSQDTGGAFF. For the CDR3, the DNA is TGCGCCAGCAGCCAAGATACCGGTGGAGCTTTCTTT.

V gene TRBV11-3 combines with J gene TRBJ1-2; 7 nucleotides agree with TRBD1. Germline V gives CDR1 SGHNT, CDR2 YENEEA. This CDR3 has 13 residues. V was pared by 2 bases and J by 6 bases, with 3 bases of the junction left unmatched. In DNA form, the CDR3 reads TGTGCCAGCAGCTTACTCACAGGGGATGGCTACACCTTC. This codes for CASSLLTGDGYTF.

The chain recombines TRBV6-2 or TRBV6-3 with TRBJ2-5; D might be TRBD1 (6 bases). The CDR3 length is 16 residues. Germline values: CDR1 MNHEY, CDR2 SVGEGT. V was pared by 6 bases and J by 5 bases, with 22 bases between. The CDR3 region is CASSPGSGTRVETQYF. DNA of the CDR3: TGTGCCAGCAGCCCCGGGTCCGGGACACGGGTCGAGACCCAGTACTTC.

This chain uses TRBV7-8 with TRBJ1-2; D gene unclear. This CDR3 contains 15 residues. Germline CDR1 reads SGHVS; CDR2 reads FQNEAQ. V was trimmed by 5 bases and J by 5 bases, leaving 18 bases between them. CDR3 protein: CASSPRGRALYGYTF. CDR3 bases: TGTGCCAGCAGCCCTCGAGGGAGGGCGCTATATGGCTACACCTTC.

This sequence joins TRBV3-1 (or the pseudogene TRBV3-2) and TRBJ1-1; 7 nucleotides align to TRBD1. The CDR3 extends over 14 amino acids. Germline V lookup: CDR1 LGHDT, CDR2 YNNKEL (reference sequence). After removal of 2 bases from V and 4 bases from J, the junction contained 4 bases not matched to a gene. The DNA of the CDR3 is TGTGCCAGCAGCCAATTGACAGGGACCACTGAAGCTTTCTTT. Protein product: CASSQLTGTTEAFF.

This clone has more than one count but fewer than ten. The chain has TRBV5-5 and TRBJ2-1; D remains unclear. V was trimmed by 2 bases and J by 5 bases, leaving 14 bases between them. CDR1 and CDR2 (germline): SGHKS, YYEKEE (reference sequence). CDR3 length equals 15 residues. Written as DNA, the CDR3 is TGTGCCAGCAGCTTTCTCGTTGCGCCTAACAATGAGCAGTTCTTC. Encoded protein: CASSFLVAPNNEQFF.

The chain employs TRBV4-1 and TRBJ2-1; D gene unclear. Trimming removed 5 bases at V and 4 bases at J, with 15 bases between. The CDR3 is 15 amino acids. CDR1 MGHRA and CDR2 YSYEKL come from the germline V gene. The CDR3 coding sequence is TGCGCCAGCAGCGAAGCCCCTACAGAATACAATGAGCAGTTCTTC. Amino acid sequence: CASSEAPTEYNEQFF.

The chain combines TRBV25-1 with TRBJ2-5; tentatively, D is TRBD1 (5 bases). Germline CDR1 is MGHDK and CDR2 is SYGVNS. The CDR3 is 15 residues long. Trimming left V 3 bases short and J 4 bases short, with 15 bases between. In DNA form, the CDR3 reads TGTGCCAGCAGTGAGTCGACAGCTCTGGGAGAGACCCAGTACTTC. This encodes CASSESTALGETQYF.

The CDR3 reads CASSRTSGGSPRFF. CDR3 nucleotides: TGTGCCAGCAGCCGGACTAGCGGGGGGTCTCCCCGGTTCTTC. The chain couples TRBV27 to TRBJ2-1, with 14 bases lining up with TRBD2. The CDR3 length is 14 residues. Germline trimming cut 6 bases from V and 15 bases from J; bases unmatched to any gene: 10. The germline V gene has CDR1 MNHEY and CDR2 SMNVEV (reference sequence).

The chain links TRBV11-3 to TRBJ2-1; D is possibly TRBD2 (7 bases). The V gene lost 5 bases and the J gene lost 2 bases, with 16 bases spanning the gap. The CDR3 sequence is 16 residues long. Germline V gene lookup returns CDR1 SGHNT and CDR2 YENEEA. The CDR3 spells CASSAGGAGAYNEQFF. DNA of the CDR3: TGTGCCAGCAGCGCTGGGGGCGCGGGGGCCTACAATGAGCAGTTCTTC. Variable domain in full (rest from reference TRBV11-3 and TRBJ2-1): EAGVVQSPRYKIIEKKQPVAFWCNPISGHNTLYWYLQNLGQGPELLIRYENEEAVDDSQLPKDRFSAERLKGVDSTLKIQPAELGDSAVYLCASSAGGAGAYNEQFFGPGTRLTVL.

The chain couples TRBV7-9 to TRBJ1-2, with 7 bases that match TRBD1. CDR1 SEHNR and CDR2 FQNEAQ come from the germline V gene (reference sequence). V shed 3 bases and J 6 bases; nucleotides not matched to a gene: 7. This CDR3 spans 14 amino acids. The CDR3 DNA sequence: TGTGCCAGCAGCTTGGGACAGTGGGCGAATGGCTACACCTTC. Encoded protein: CASSLGQWANGYTF.